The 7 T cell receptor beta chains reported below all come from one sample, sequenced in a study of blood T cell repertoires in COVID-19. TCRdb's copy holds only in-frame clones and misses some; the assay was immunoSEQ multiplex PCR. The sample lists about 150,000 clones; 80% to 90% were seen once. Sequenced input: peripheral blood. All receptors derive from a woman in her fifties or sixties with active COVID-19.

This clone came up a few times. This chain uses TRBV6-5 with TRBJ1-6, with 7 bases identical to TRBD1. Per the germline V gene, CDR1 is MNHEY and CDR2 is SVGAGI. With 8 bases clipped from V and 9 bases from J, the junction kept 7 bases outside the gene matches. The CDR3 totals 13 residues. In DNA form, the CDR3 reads TGTGCCAGCCGGTGGGACAGAGGTTCACCCCTCCACTTT. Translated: CASRWDRGSPLHF.

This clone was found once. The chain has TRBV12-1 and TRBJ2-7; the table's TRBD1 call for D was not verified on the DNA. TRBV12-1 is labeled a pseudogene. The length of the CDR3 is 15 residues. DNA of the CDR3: TGTGCCAGCAGGACCGGGACAGGCCGAGCCTACGAGCAGTACTTC. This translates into CASRTGTGRAYEQYF.

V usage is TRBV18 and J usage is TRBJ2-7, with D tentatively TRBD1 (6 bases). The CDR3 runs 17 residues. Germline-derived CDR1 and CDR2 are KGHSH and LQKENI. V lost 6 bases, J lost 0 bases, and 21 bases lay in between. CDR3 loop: CASSQQGPGSTSYEQYF. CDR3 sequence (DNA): TGTGCCAGCTCTCAGCAGGGGCCAGGGTCCACCTCCTACGAGCAGTACTTC.

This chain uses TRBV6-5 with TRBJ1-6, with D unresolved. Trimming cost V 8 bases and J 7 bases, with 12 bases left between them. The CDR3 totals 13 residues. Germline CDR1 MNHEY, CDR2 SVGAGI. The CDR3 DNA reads TGTGCCAGCGCAAAAACGGGGAATTCACCCCTCCACTTT. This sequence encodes CASAKTGNSPLHF.

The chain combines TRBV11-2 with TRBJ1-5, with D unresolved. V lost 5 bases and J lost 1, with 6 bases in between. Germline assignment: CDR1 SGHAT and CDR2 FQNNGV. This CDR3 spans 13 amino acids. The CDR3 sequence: CASSAGSNQPQHF. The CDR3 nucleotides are TGTGCCAGCAGCGCAGGCAGCAATCAGCCCCAGCATTTT.

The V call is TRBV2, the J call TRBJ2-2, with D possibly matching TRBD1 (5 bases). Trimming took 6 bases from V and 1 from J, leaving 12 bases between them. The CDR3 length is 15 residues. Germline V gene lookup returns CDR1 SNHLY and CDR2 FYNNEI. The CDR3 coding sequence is TGTGCCAGCAGACTATACCAGGGGAACACCGGGGAGCTGTTTTTT. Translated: CASRLYQGNTGELFF.

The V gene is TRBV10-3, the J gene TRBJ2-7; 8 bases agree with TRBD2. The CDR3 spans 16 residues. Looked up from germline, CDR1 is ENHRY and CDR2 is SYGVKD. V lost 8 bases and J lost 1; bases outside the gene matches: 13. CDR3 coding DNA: TGTGCCATCGGGAGCGGGAGAGGCATAGTGTCCTACGAGCAGTACTTC. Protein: CAIGSGRGIVSYEQYF.